These 28 T cell receptor beta chains came from one sample sequenced in a study of response to subunit inactivated influenza vaccine. TCRdb passed the RT-PCR reads through MiXCR, listing each CDR3 protein once. The sample lists just over 300,000 distinct CDR3 sequences, 20% to 25% occurring once. This sample comprised PBMCs from blood, obtained roughly 20 months after vaccination. The receptors were sampled from a man between 45 and 75 years old who received an inactivated influenza vaccine.

This clonotype has only a few counts. The rearrangement joins TRBV20-1 to TRBJ2-5, with TRBD1 matching over 7 bases. The CDR3 runs 12 residues. Trimming at V came to 5 bases and at J to 5 bases, leaving 5 bases not matched to a gene. CDR1 is DFQATT and CDR2 is SNEGSKA in the germline V gene (reference sequence). The CDR3 protein is CSARDRVETQYF. CDR3 nucleotide sequence: TGCAGTGCTCGCGACAGGGTGGAGACCCAGTACTTC.

The rearrangement uses TRBV6-5 and TRBJ1-1, with D possibly matching TRBD1 (6 bases). The V end lost 0 bases, the J end lost 3 bases, and 14 bases lay between the germline ends. Germline loops: CDR1 MNHEY, CDR2 SVGAGI. CDR3 size: 16 residues. This CDR3 reads CASSYSPPGQYTEAFF. The CDR3 DNA reads TGTGCCAGCAGTTACTCGCCTCCGGGACAATACACTGAAGCTTTCTTT.

The chain couples TRBV11-2 to TRBJ1-1; D may be TRBD1 (5 bases). Germline V CDR1 and CDR2: SGHAT, FQNNGV. V shed 5 bases and J shed 0 bases, with 13 bases lying between them. CDR3 length equals 15 residues. The CDR3 here is CASSRPGRMNTEAFF. In DNA form, the CDR3 reads TGTGCCAGCAGCCGACCGGGACGGATGAACACTGAAGCTTTCTTT.

This clonotype was picked up many times. The V and J genes are TRBV5-1 and TRBJ1-1; no clear D gene. V was clipped by 5 bases and J by 4 bases, with 15 bases between them. Looked up from germline, CDR1 is SGHRS and CDR2 is YFSETQ. The CDR3 consists of 14 residues. CDR3 region: CASSSMLQGTEAFF. The CDR3 DNA follows: TGCGCCAGCAGTTCTATGCTACAAGGCACTGAAGCTTTCTTT.

This clonotype was observed many times. The chain uses TRBV7-2 and TRBJ2-1; 9 bases are a match to TRBD2. Per the germline V gene, CDR1 is SGHTA and CDR2 is FQGNSA. This CDR3 has 15 amino acids. Trimming cost V 7 bases and J 4 bases; bases outside gene matches: 8. CDR3 sequence reads: CASTVPGLAYNEQFF. The DNA for the CDR3 is TGTGCCAGCACCGTACCGGGACTAGCTTACAATGAGCAGTTCTTC.

This clonotype showed up just a few times. The chain carries TRBV5-1 and TRBJ1-1; D gene ambiguous. Germline V gives CDR1 SGHRS, CDR2 YFSETQ. V was shortened by 1 base and J by 5 bases, with 9 bases between the two germline ends. There are 13 residues in the CDR3. DNA of the CDR3: TGCGCCAGCAGCTTGATAGGGAGTACTGAAGCTTTCTTT. It is translated as CASSLIGSTEAFF. The full variable domain, rest sourced from reference TRBV5-1 and TRBJ1-1, is KAGVTQTPRYLIKTRGQQVTLSCSPISGHRSVSWYQQTPGQGLQFLFEYFSETQRNKGNFPGRFSGRQFSNSRSEMNVSTLELGDSALYLCASSLIGSTEAFFGQGTRLTVV.

This clonotype came up a few times. The chain combines TRBV20-1 with TRBJ2-6; TRBD2 matches at 8 bases. J was trimmed by 2 bases and V by 0 bases; bases with no gene match: 3. This CDR3 region has 16 residues. Germline assignment: CDR1 DFQATT and CDR2 SNEGSKA (reference sequence). The CDR3 loop reads CSARDWRGAGANVLTF. The CDR3 DNA reads TGCAGTGCTAGAGATTGGCGGGGGGCTGGGGCCAACGTCCTGACTTTC.

The chain uses TRBV12-3 or TRBV12-4 and TRBJ1-2; possibly TRBD1 for D (6 bases). The V end was cut by 5 bases, the J end by 8 bases, with 15 bases between. The CDR3 has 13 amino acids. CDR3 protein: CASSLVGQGGYTF. The CDR3 DNA reads as TGTGCCAGCAGTCTTGTGGGACAAGGAGGCTACACCTTC.

The genes are TRBV20-1 and TRBJ2-2; TRBD1 agrees at 12 bases. CDR3 length: 17 residues. V shed 6 bases, J shed 0 bases, and the junction held 8 bases outside the gene matches. Germline values: CDR1 DFQATT, CDR2 SNEGSKA (reference sequence). The CDR3 region is CSARRDRGPANTGELFF. The CDR3, as DNA: TGCAGTGCGAGAAGGGACAGGGGGCCCGCGAACACCGGGGAGCTGTTTTTT.

This chain connects TRBV5-1 to TRBJ2-5; 11 bases fit TRBD1. The junction had 7 bases not matched to a gene; V was cut back by 4 bases and J by 5 bases. Germline assignment: CDR1 SGHRS and CDR2 YFSETQ. CDR3 size: 15 residues. CDR3 amino acids: CASSHGTGGMETQYF. The CDR3 region has the DNA TGCGCCAGCAGCCACGGGACAGGGGGGATGGAGACCCAGTACTTC.

This clonotype came up a few times. The V gene is TRBV20-1, the J gene TRBJ1-1, with D perhaps TRBD1 (5 bases). V was clipped by 6 bases and J by 4 bases, with 12 bases between them. Germline CDR1 DFQATT, CDR2 SNEGSKA (reference sequence). The CDR3 loop spans 12 amino acids. Here the CDR3 DNA reads TGCAGTGCCCAGAGAGGGGTCACTGAAGCTTTCTTT. Translating gives CSAQRGVTEAFF.

This clonotype was counted at least ten times. The chain has TRBV12-3 or TRBV12-4 and TRBJ1-2; D is unclear. Trimming pared 2 bases from V and 2 bases from J, leaving 9 bases between. This CDR3 is built from 14 residues. The CDR3 region is CASSLRVRNYGYTF. In DNA, the CDR3 is TGTGCCAGCAGTTTAAGGGTTCGAAACTATGGCTACACCTTC.

This clonotype appeared a few times. The rearrangement uses TRBV7-2 and TRBJ2-1; TRBD1 matches at 10 bases. The junction had 14 bases not matched to a gene; V was cut back by 5 bases and J by 7 bases. Germline CDR1 is SGHTA and CDR2 is FQGNSA. There are 17 residues in the CDR3. The CDR3 DNA reads TGTGCCAGCAGCCTGCTGGGCGCGGGACAGGGGACGAATGAGCAGTTCTTC. It is translated as CASSLLGAGQGTNEQFF. Supplemented by reference TRBV7-2 and TRBJ2-1, the full variable domain reads GAGVSQSPSNKVTEKGKDVELRCDPISGHTALYWYRQSLGQGLEFLIYFQGNSAPDKSGLPSDRFSAERTGGSVSTLTIQRTQQEDSAVYLCASSLLGAGQGTNEQFFGPGTRLTVL.

This clonotype was observed a handful of times. The chain's CDR3 is CASSQDARERDEQFF. Here the CDR3 DNA reads TGTGCCAGCAGCCAAGATGCCCGGGAAAGGGATGAGCAGTTCTTC. The chain uses TRBV4-2 and TRBJ2-1; the D gene is possibly TRBD2 (5 bases). The ends were cut back, 0 bases at V and 8 bases at J, with 14 bases in the middle. This CDR3 is built from 15 residues. Germline V gene sequence: CDR1 LGHNA, CDR2 YNFKEQ.

This clonotype was observed a few times. This chain joins TRBV3-1 and TRBJ2-1; a possible D gene is TRBD1 (5 bases). This CDR3 region has 13 residues. Germline V gene lookup returns CDR1 LGHDT and CDR2 YNNKEL (reference sequence). V dropped 1 base and J dropped 9 bases, with 10 bases sitting between them. The CDR3: CASSQAQGAEQFF. CDR3 nucleotide sequence: TGTGCCAGCAGCCAAGCACAAGGGGCTGAGCAGTTCTTC.

The rearrangement uses TRBV28 and TRBJ2-6; D remains ambiguous. From germline, CDR1 is MDHEN and CDR2 SYDVKM. This CDR3 is 14 amino acids long. The V and J ends lost 3 bases and 2 bases respectively, with 5 bases between them. The CDR3 region has the DNA TGTGCCAGCAGTTTGCTTGCTGGGGCCAACGTCCTGACTTTC. Encoded protein: CASSLLAGANVLTF.

The V call is TRBV6-1, the J call TRBJ1-5; D gene ambiguous. The CDR3 has 15 residues. V shed 0 bases and J shed 7 bases, with 13 bases lying between them. Germline V CDR1 and CDR2: MNHNS, SASEGT. The CDR3 spells CASSEAALGRQPQHF. CDR3 in DNA: TGTGCCAGCAGTGAAGCGGCCCTAGGTCGGCAGCCCCAGCATTTT.

This clonotype was seen more than once but under ten times. The V call is TRBV5-5, the J call TRBJ1-1, with no clear D. The V end was cut by 0 bases, the J end by 6 bases, with 18 bases between. CDR1 and CDR2 (germline): SGHKS, YYEKEE (reference sequence). CDR3 length equals 16 residues. This CDR3 reads CASSLGSLAFRPEAFF. CDR3 sequence (DNA): TGTGCCAGCAGCTTGGGTTCCCTGGCCTTTCGGCCTGAAGCTTTCTTT.

Of note for this clonotype: The germline gene is not matched at one end of the junction; a read error may be the cause. The chain recombines TRBV12-3 or TRBV12-4 with TRBJ1-3, with 8 bases aligning to TRBD1. The CDR3 is 13 residues long. The CDR3 is CASSQDDRGRSHF. CDR3 sequence (DNA): TGTGCCAGCAGCCAGGACGACAGGGGCCGCTCCCATTTT.

Remarks on this clonotype: One end of the junction varies from germline; a read error may be responsible. This chain links TRBV5-1 with TRBJ1-5; tentative D call: TRBD1 (5 bases). CDR3 length: 14 residues. In germline, CDR1 is SGHRS, CDR2 YFSETQ. The CDR3 region is CASSLGGGNQPRHF. CDR3 coding DNA: TGCGCCAGCAGCTTGGGGGGCGGGAATCAGCCCCGGCATTTT.

The table lists this clonotype with a few counts. The chain employs TRBV27 and TRBJ2-7, with TRBD1 identical over 9 bases. CDR1 is MNHEY, CDR2 SMNVEV, per germline (reference sequence). The ends lost 0 bases at V and 3 bases at J; junction bases unmatched: 6. The CDR3 length is 16 residues. CDR3 region: CASSLSAGTGYYEQYF. CDR3 DNA: TGTGCCAGCAGTTTATCGGCCGGGACAGGGTACTACGAGCAGTACTTC.

This clonotype came up a few times. The CDR3 loop is CASSFLDRGNQPQHF. CDR3 nucleotides: TGTGCCAGCAGTTTTCTGGACAGAGGCAATCAGCCCCAGCATTTT. The rearrangement joins TRBV12-3 or TRBV12-4 to TRBJ1-5; possibly TRBD1 for D (6 bases). Trimming left V 3 bases short and J 2 bases short, with 11 bases between. The CDR3 is 15 residues long.

The J gene is TRBJ2-7, the V gene TRBV4-3; D gene unclear. The V gene lost 0 bases and the J gene lost 0 bases, with 12 bases spanning the gap. Germline values: CDR1 LGHNA, CDR2 YSLEER. CDR3 length equals 16 residues. The CDR3 nucleotides are TGCGCCAGCAGCCAAGATCCGATGTCCAGCTCCTACGAGCAGTACTTC. Protein product: CASSQDPMSSSYEQYF.

The chain is built from TRBV7-2 and TRBJ2-7; D is uncertain. From germline, CDR1 is SGHTA and CDR2 FQGNSA. Trimming shortened V by 2 bases and J by 6 bases, and 5 bases separated the two germline ends. This CDR3 has 11 amino acids. The CDR3 reads CASSLHGEQYF. CDR3 coding DNA: TGTGCCAGCAGCTTACACGGCGAGCAGTACTTC.

This clonotype was recorded once. This sequence joins TRBV12-3 or TRBV12-4 and TRBJ2-1, with D possibly being TRBD2 (6 bases). Trimming cost V 0 bases and J 2 bases, with 11 bases left between them. This CDR3 region has 16 residues. Here the CDR3 DNA reads TGTGCCAGCAGTTTAGCGCGGGAAAGCCCCTACAATGAGCAGTTCTTC. Translation: CASSLARESPYNEQFF.

This clonotype came up a few times. The chain uses TRBV29-1 and TRBJ2-3; 14 positions agree with TRBD2. This CDR3 is built from 17 residues. The J segment lost 4 bases and the V segment lost 5 bases, leaving 11 bases of the junction unmatched. The V gene's germline CDR1 is SQVTM and CDR2 ANQGSEA. CDR3 amino acids: CSVPGTSGGTPPDTQYF. The CDR3 DNA sequence: TGCAGCGTTCCCGGGACTAGCGGGGGCACTCCCCCAGATACGCAGTATTTT.

This chain links TRBV21-1 with TRBJ1-1; the table assigns TRBD1, which was not confirmed against the DNA. TRBV21-1 is tagged as a pseudogene. The length of the CDR3 is 18 residues. The DNA of the CDR3 is TGTGCCAGCAGCAAAGTAAACGGCCCCCGGGTAAACGCCCCTGAAGCTTTCTTT. The encoded protein is CASSKVNGPRVNAPEAFF.

This chain connects TRBV5-1 to TRBJ2-7, with 7 bases identical to TRBD1. Germline CDR1 is SGHRS and CDR2 is YFSETQ. The CDR3 is 15 residues long. Trimming removed 3 bases from V and 3 bases from J; junction bases left unmatched: 9. The CDR3 loop reads CASSSTGDRYYEQYF. As DNA, the CDR3 is TGCGCCAGCAGCTCAACCGGGGACAGATACTACGAGCAGTACTTC. The complete variable domain, with remaining parts taken from reference TRBV5-1 and TRBJ2-7, reads KAGVTQTPRYLIKTRGQQVTLSCSPISGHRSVSWYQQTPGQGLQFLFEYFSETQRNKGNFPGRFSGRQFSNSRSEMNVSTLELGDSALYLCASSSTGDRYYEQYFGPGTRLTVT.